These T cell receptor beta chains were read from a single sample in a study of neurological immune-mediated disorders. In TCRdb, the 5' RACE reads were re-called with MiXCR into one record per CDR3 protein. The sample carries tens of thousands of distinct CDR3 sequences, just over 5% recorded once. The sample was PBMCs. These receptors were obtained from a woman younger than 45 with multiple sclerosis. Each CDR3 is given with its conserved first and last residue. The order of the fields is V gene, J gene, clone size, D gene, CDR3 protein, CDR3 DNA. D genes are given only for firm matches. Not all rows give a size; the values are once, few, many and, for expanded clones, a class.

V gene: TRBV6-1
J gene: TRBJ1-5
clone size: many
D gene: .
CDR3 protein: CASRKRGLSNQPQHF
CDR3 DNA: TGTGCCAGCAGGAAAAGAGGGTTAAGCAATCAGCCCCAGCATTTT

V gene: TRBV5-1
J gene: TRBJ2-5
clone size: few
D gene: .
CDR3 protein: CASRVVGVGETQYF
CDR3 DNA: TGCGCCAGCAGGGTCGTGGGCGTGGGAGAGACCCAGTACTTC

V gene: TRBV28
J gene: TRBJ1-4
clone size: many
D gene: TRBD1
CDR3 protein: CASSLVGTGLTEKLFF
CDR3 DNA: TGTGCCAGCAGTTTAGTTGGGACAGGGCTGACTGAAAAACTGTTTTTT

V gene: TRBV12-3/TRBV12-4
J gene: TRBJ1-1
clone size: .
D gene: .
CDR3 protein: CASSLQVGGSEAFF
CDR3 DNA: TGTGCCAGCAGTTTACAGGTCGGGGGCTCTGAAGCTTTCTTT

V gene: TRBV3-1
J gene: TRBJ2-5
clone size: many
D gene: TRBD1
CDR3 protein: CASSPTGASETQYF
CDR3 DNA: TGTGCCAGCAGCCCAACAGGGGCTAGCGAGACCCAGTACTTC

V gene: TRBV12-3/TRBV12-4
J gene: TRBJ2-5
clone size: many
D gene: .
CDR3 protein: CASSTGAQETQYF
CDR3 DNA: TGTGCCAGCAGTACAGGAGCTCAAGAGACCCAGTACTTC

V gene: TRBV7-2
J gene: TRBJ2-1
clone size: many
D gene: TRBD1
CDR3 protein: CASSADRVMLFF
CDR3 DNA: TGTGCCAGCAGCGCCGACAGGGTTATGCTATTCTTC

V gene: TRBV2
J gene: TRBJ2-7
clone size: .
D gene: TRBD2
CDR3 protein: CASSEGPGLAYEQYF
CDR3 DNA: TGTGCCAGCAGTGAAGGCCCGGGACTAGCCTACGAGCAGTACTTC

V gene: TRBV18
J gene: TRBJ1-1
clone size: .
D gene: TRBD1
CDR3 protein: CASSPEAQGLRAEAFF
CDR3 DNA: TGTGCCAGCTCACCAGAAGCACAGGGGCTTAGGGCTGAAGCTTTCTTT

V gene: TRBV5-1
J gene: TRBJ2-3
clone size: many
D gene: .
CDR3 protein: CASSLDQGTDTQYF
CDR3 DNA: TGCGCCAGCAGCTTGGACCAAGGCACAGATACGCAGTATTTT

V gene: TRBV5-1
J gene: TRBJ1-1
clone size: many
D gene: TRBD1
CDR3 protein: CASKILQGENTEAFF
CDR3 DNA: TGCGCCAGCAAAATTCTACAGGGGGAGAACACTGAAGCTTTCTTT

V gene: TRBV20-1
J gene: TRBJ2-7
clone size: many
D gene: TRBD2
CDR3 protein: CSAPTSGLPYEQYF
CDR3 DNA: TGCAGTGCACCGACTAGCGGGTTACCCTACGAGCAGTACTTC

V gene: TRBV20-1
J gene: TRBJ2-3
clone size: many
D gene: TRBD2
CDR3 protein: CSAPQPGGLDTQYF
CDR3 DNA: TGCAGTGCCCCCCAACCGGGGGGGCTGGATACGCAGTATTTT

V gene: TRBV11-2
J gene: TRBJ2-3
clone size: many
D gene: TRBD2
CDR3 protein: CASSLGLAGTTDTQYF
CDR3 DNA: TGTGCCAGCAGCTTAGGACTAGCGGGGACCACAGATACGCAGTATTTT

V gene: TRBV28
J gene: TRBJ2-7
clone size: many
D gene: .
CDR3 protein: CASSHAKGLLKRDEQYF
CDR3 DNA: TGTGCCAGCAGTCATGCCAAGGGTCTTCTAAAGAGGGACGAGCAGTACTTC

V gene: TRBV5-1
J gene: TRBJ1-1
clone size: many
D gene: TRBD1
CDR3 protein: CASSPTGDMNTEAFF
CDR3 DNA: TGCGCCAGCTCCCCCACAGGGGACATGAACACTGAAGCTTTCTTT

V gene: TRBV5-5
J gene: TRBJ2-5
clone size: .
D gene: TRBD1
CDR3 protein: CASSPGQGVRETQYF
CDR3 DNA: TGTGCCAGCAGCCCGGGACAGGGAGTACGAGAGACCCAGTACTTC

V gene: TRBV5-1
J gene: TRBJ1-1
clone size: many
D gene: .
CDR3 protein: CASSPVLGAEAFF
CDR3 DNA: TGCGCCAGCAGCCCGGTCCTGGGGGCTGAAGCTTTCTTT

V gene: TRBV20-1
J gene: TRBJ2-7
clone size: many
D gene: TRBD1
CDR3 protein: CSARDRDRGVYEQYF
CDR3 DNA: TGCAGTGCTAGAGATCGGGACAGGGGCGTCTACGAGCAGTACTTC

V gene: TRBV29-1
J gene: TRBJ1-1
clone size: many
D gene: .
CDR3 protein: CSAQDGTNTEAFF
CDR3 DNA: TGCAGCGCCCAGGACGGGACAAACACTGAAGCTTTCTTT

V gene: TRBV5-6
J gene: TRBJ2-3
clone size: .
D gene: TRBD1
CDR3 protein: CASSSHGTAPFDTQYF
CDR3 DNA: TGTGCCAGCAGCTCCCACGGGACAGCTCCGTTCGATACGCAGTATTTT

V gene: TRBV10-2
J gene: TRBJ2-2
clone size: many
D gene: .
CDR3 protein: CASNPTGGVGTGELFF
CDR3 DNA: TGCGCCAGCAACCCCACAGGAGGTGTGGGCACCGGGGAGCTGTTTTTT

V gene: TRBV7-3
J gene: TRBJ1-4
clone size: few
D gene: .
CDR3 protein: CASSPSHGPNEKLFF
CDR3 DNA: TGTGCCAGCAGCCCCTCCCATGGGCCTAATGAAAAACTGTTTTTT

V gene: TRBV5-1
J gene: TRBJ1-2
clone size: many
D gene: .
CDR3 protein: CASSLALQQEFYGYTF
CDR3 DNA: TGCGCCAGCAGCTTGGCTCTACAACAGGAGTTCTATGGCTACACCTTC

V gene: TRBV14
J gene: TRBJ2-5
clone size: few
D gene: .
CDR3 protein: CASSQPRGVRGQETQYF
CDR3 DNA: TGTGCCAGCAGCCAACCCAGAGGGGTTCGAGGACAAGAGACCCAGTACTTC

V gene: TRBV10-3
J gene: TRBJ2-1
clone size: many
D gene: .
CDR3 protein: CAITSTGSIDEQFF
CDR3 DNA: TGTGCCATCACCTCTACAGGGTCCATCGATGAGCAGTTCTTC

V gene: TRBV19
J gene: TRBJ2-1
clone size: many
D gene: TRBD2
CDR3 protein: CASSMRDYYNEQFF
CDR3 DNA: TGTGCCAGTAGTATGAGGGACTACTACAATGAGCAGTTCTTC

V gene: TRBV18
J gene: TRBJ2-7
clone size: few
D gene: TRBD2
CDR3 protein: CASSPPGLAGDEQYF
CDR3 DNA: TGTGCCAGCTCACCACCGGGACTAGCAGGAGACGAGCAGTACTTC

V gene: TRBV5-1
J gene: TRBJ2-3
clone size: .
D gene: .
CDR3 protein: CASSLSQAGADTQYF
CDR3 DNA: TGCGCCAGCAGCTTATCCCAGGCCGGCGCAGATACGCAGTATTTT

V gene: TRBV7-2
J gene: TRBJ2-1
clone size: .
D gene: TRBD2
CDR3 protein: CASSLVAGGFRFF
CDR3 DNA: TGTGCCAGCAGCTTGGTAGCGGGAGGATTCCGGTTCTTC

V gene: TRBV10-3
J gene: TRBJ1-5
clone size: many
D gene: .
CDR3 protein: CATRAGVSQPQHF
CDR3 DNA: TGTGCCACCAGAGCCGGGGTCAGTCAGCCCCAGCATTTT

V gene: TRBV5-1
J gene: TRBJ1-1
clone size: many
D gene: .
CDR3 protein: CASSLAGAVNTEAFF
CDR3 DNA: TGCGCCAGCAGCTTGGCCGGAGCAGTGAACACTGAAGCTTTCTTT

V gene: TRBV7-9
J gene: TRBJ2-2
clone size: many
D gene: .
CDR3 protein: CASSHTRPANTGELFF
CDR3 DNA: TGTGCCAGCAGCCATACTAGGCCCGCGAACACCGGGGAGCTGTTTTTT

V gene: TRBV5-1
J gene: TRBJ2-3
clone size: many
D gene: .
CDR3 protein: CASSLLPGQSTDTQYF
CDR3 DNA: TGCGCCAGCAGCTTGCTTCCGGGGCAAAGCACAGATACGCAGTATTTT

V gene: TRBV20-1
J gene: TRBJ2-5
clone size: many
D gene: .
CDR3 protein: CSARDQGGPGETQYF
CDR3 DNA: TGCAGTGCTAGAGATCAGGGGGGGCCGGGGGAGACCCAGTACTTC

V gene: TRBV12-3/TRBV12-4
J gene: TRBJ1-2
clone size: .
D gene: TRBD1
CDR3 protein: CASSLGQGVGGTTF
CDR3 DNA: TGTGCCAGCAGTCTCGGACAGGGGGTAGGAGGAACCACCTTC

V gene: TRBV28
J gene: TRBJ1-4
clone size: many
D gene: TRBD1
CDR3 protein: CASSFAGTGNEKLFF
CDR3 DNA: TGTGCCAGCAGTTTCGCCGGGACAGGGAATGAAAAACTGTTTTTT

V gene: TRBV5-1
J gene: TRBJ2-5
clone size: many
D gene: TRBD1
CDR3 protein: CASSFDLRDSVQETQYF
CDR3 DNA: TGCGCCAGCAGCTTTGACCTCCGGGACAGTGTCCAAGAGACCCAGTACTTC

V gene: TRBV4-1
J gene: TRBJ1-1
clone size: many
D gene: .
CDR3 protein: CASSQDQGAVNTEAFF
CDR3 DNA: TGCGCCAGCAGCCAAGATCAAGGGGCGGTGAACACTGAAGCTTTCTTT

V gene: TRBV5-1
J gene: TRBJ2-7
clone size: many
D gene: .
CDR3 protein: CASSQTLAYEQYF
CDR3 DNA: TGCGCCAGCAGCCAAACTCTGGCCTACGAGCAGTACTTC

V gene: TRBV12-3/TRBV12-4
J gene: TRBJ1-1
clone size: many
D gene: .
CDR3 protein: CASSSLGIAFF
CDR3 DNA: TGTGCCAGCAGTTCCCTGGGAATAGCTTTCTTT

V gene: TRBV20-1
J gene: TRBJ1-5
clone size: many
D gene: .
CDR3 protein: CSARDPGSNQPQHF
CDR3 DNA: TGCAGTGCTAGAGACCCGGGGAGCAATCAGCCCCAGCATTTT

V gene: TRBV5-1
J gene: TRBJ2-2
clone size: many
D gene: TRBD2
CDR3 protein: CASTLAGPNTGELFF
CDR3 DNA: TGCGCCAGCACCCTAGCGGGGCCCAACACCGGGGAGCTGTTTTTT

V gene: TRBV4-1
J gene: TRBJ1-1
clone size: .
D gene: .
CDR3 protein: CASSQPQGRALNTEAFF
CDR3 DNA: TGCGCCAGCAGCCAGCCCCAGGGGCGGGCACTGAACACTGAAGCTTTCTTT

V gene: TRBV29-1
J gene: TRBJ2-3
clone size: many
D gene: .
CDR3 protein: CSVASTGLPSTDTQYF
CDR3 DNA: TGCAGCGTTGCTTCCACGGGTCTCCCTAGCACAGATACGCAGTATTTT

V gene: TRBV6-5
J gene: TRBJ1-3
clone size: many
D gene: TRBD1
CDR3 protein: CASTTGESGNTIYF
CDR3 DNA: TGTGCCAGCACGACAGGGGAATCTGGAAACACCATATATTTT

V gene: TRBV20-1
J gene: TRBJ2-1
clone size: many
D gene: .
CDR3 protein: CTTSWGDNEQFF
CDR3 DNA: TGCACCACTAGCTGGGGTGACAATGAGCAGTTCTTC